This entry features one T cell receptor beta chain sequence. Its antigen is unknown. The donors formed part of the approximately 130-subject validation cohort, distinct from the roughly 620-subject first cohort. The CDR3 totals 13 residues. With 5 bases clipped from V and 6 bases from J, the junction kept 4 bases outside the gene matches. Per the germline V gene, CDR1 is SGHVS and CDR2 is FNYEAQ. This specimen belongs to a study of cytomegalovirus exposure and HLA in healthy donors. Study-level information: In a later analysis, the roughly 120 validation repertoires were reported to have used the same platform as the roughly 610 first-cohort repertoires.

Whole-study findings and limits: Among TCR sequences, most were rare, though some public TCRs appeared in many donors. Later, an analysis found that TCR clusters from the first cohort tended to co-occur in the roughly 120 validation repertoires.

TCRdb's copy holds only in-frame clones and misses some; the assay was immunoSEQ multiplex PCR. The table includes around 260,000 clones, about 90% detected once. The chain recombines TRBV7-6 with TRBJ1-5; 7 bases map to TRBD1. The sequenced sample was PBMCs. The sequence derives from a woman aged 25 to 39 in good health and CMV-seronegative. CDR3 residues: CASSPTGFQPQHF. The CDR3 bases are TGTGCCAGCAGCCCGACAGGGTTTCAGCCCCAGCATTTT.